The clone carrying this TCR beta chain was seen just once. This CDR3 has 16 amino acids. V lost 3 bases and J lost 8, with 20 bases in between. Germline assignment: CDR1 SGDLS and CDR2 YYNGEE. The data were taken from a study of blood T cell repertoires in COVID-19. Using immunoSEQ multiplex PCR, the repertoire was profiled, and TCRdb retains in-frame clones only, with some absent. The data hold 230,000 or so clones, with roughly 84% observed a single time. Sequenced sample: peripheral blood. This receptor was obtained from a man aged 45-60 years with active or convalescent COVID-19. The chain uses TRBV9 and TRBJ1-4; D may be TRBD1 (5 bases). Here the CDR3 reads CASSARGDLAEEKLFF. Written as DNA, the CDR3 is TGTGCCAGCAGCGCGCGGGGGGATCTGGCGGAGGAAAAACTGTTTTTT.